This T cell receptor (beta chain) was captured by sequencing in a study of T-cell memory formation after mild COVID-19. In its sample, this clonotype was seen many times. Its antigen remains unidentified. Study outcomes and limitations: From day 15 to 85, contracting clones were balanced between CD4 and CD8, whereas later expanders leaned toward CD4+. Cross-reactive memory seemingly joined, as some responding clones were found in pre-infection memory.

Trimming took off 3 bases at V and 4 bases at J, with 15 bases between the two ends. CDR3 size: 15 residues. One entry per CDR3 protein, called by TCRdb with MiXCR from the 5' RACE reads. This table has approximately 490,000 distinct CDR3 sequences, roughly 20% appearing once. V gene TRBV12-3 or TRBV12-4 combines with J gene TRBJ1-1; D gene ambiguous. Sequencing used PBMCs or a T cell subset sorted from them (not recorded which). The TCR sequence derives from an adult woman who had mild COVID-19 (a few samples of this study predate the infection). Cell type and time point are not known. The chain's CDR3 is CASSFTPSSATEAFF. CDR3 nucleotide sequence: TGTGCCAGCAGTTTTACGCCCAGCTCGGCCACTGAAGCTTTCTTT.